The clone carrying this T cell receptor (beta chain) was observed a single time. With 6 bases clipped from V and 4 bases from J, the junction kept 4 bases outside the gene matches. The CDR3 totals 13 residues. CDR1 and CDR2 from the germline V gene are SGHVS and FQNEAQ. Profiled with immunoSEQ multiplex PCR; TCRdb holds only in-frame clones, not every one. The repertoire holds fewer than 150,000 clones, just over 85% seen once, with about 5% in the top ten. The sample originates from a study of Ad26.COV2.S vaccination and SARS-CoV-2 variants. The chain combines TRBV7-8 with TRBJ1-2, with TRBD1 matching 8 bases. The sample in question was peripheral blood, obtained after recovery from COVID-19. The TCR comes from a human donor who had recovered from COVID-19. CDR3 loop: CASRPTGGYGYTF. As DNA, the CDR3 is TGTGCCAGCAGACCAACAGGGGGCTATGGCTACACCTTC.